These 18 T cell receptor beta chains share one sample of origin, sequenced in a study of blood T cell repertoires in COVID-19. Measured with immunoSEQ multiplex PCR; TCRdb has only the in-frame clones, and not every one. The sample includes approximately 110,000 clones, 85% to 90% seen only once; the top ten take more than 5%. Sequencing input: peripheral blood. Receptors were obtained from a woman in her sixties with COVID-19, enrolled during active disease.

This clone appeared a few times. The chain's CDR3 is CASRQSRFYGYTF. Here the CDR3 DNA reads TGTGCCAGCAGACAGTCGAGATTCTATGGCTACACCTTC. The chain has TRBV12-3 or TRBV12-4 and TRBJ1-2; D remains unclear. The CDR3 has 13 amino acids. Trimming shortened V by 6 bases and J by 4 bases, and 12 bases separated the two germline ends.

The chain joins TRBV7-4 to TRBJ1-5; D unresolved. The germline V gene has CDR1 SGHVT and CDR2 SQSDAQ. The CDR3 has 17 amino acids. V was trimmed by 3 bases and J by 6 bases, leaving 21 bases between them. CDR3 sequence (DNA): TGTGCCAGCAGCTTGATAGCGGGCCGAGCTTCGGGTCAGCCCCAGCATTTT. Translation gives CASSLIAGRASGQPQHF. Supplemented by reference TRBV7-4 and TRBJ1-5, the full variable domain reads GAGVSQSPRYKVAKRGRDVALRCDSISGHVTLYWYRQTLGQGSEVLTYSQSDAQRDKSGRPSGRFSAERPERSVSTLKIQRTEQGDSAVYLCASSLIAGRASGQPQHFGDGTRLSIL.

The chain uses TRBV11-1 and TRBJ1-1, with 8 bases aligning to TRBD1. The CDR3 consists of 15 residues. V trimming: 5 bases; J trimming: 3 bases; junction bases outside the gene matches: 8. Per the germline V gene, CDR1 is SGHAT and CDR2 is FQDESV (reference sequence). CDR3 in DNA: TGTGCCAGCAGCCGTCCCGGGACAGGCTACACTGAAGCTTTCTTT. Translation: CASSRPGTGYTEAFF.

Here the CDR3 DNA reads TGCAGCGTTGTGTCGGACAGGGTAATCCAAGAGACCCAGTACTTC. Its protein is CSVVSDRVIQETQYF. The rearrangement joins TRBV29-1 to TRBJ2-5, with TRBD1 matching 8 bases. Germline V gene sequence: CDR1 SQVTM, CDR2 ANQGSEA. V was pared by 4 bases and J by 1 base, with 8 bases of the junction left unmatched. The CDR3 length is 15 residues.

The V call is TRBV30, the J call TRBJ1-1, with 9 bases fitting TRBD1. The trim removed 0 bases at V and 1 base at J, leaving 3 bases unmatched. This CDR3 is 15 amino acids long. CDR1 and CDR2 from the germline V gene are GTSNPN and SVGIG (reference sequence). CDR3 bases: TGTGCCTGGAGTGTATCGGGACAGGGGAACACTGAAGCTTTCTTT. Amino acid sequence: CAWSVSGQGNTEAFF.

The V and J genes are TRBV6-5 and TRBJ1-2; D may be TRBD1 (6 bases). Germline CDR1 reads MNHEY; CDR2 reads SVGAGI. The CDR3 is 14 residues long. V lost 8 bases and J lost 2, with 15 bases in between. CDR3 coding DNA: TGTGCCAGCCGCGAGGGGGTGATAAACTATGGCTACACCTTC. Its protein is CASREGVINYGYTF.

The chain employs TRBV3-1 (or the pseudogene TRBV3-2) and TRBJ2-7; no clear D. V lost 1 base and J 0 bases, leaving 22 bases between the germline ends. CDR3 length equals 19 residues. Looked up from germline, CDR1 is LGHDT and CDR2 is YNNKEL (reference sequence). The CDR3 here is CASSQAHRVRSLGSYEQYF. The CDR3 region has the DNA TGTGCCAGCAGCCAAGCCCACAGAGTTCGGTCGCTGGGCTCCTACGAGCAGTACTTC.

J is TRBJ1-1 and V is TRBV19, with D tentatively TRBD1 (5 bases). V lost 6 bases and J 4 bases, leaving 15 bases between the germline ends. Germline V gene lookup returns CDR1 LNHDA and CDR2 SQIVND (reference sequence). The CDR3 loop spans 14 amino acids. CDR3 sequence reads: CASRGQTLGTEAFF. The CDR3 DNA follows: TGTGCCAGTAGGGGGCAGACTCTAGGCACTGAAGCTTTCTTT.

This chain joins TRBV28 and TRBJ2-2; no firm D call. V was shortened by 7 bases and J by 2 bases, with 8 bases between the two germline ends. CDR1 is MDHEN and CDR2 is SYDVKM in the germline V gene. The CDR3 runs to 13 residues. This CDR3 is CASTNTNTGELFF. CDR3 sequence (DNA): TGTGCCAGCACAAACACAAACACCGGGGAGCTGTTTTTT.

This chain connects TRBV4-3 to TRBJ1-2, with D perhaps matching TRBD1 (5 bases). The CDR3 runs 15 residues. Trimming cost V 2 bases and J 0 bases, with 10 bases left between them. Germline assignment: CDR1 LGHNA and CDR2 YSLEER. The CDR3 loop reads CASSQSGTSNYGYTF. CDR3 coding DNA: TGCGCCAGCAGCCAATCCGGGACTTCTAACTATGGCTACACCTTC.

This clone appeared once. The chain employs TRBV4-2 and TRBJ1-5; D may be TRBD1 (5 bases). The germline CDR1 and CDR2 sequences are LGHNA and YNFKEQ. The CDR3 extends over 16 amino acids. The V end was cut by 1 base, the J end by 6 bases, with 16 bases between. This chain's CDR3 is CASSQVGQAPGQPQHF. The CDR3, as DNA: TGTGCCAGCAGCCAAGTCGGACAAGCCCCAGGTCAGCCCCAGCATTTT.

The chain carries TRBV11-2 and TRBJ2-7; a possible D gene is TRBD2 (6 bases). Per the germline V gene, CDR1 is SGHAT and CDR2 is FQNNGV. The CDR3 covers 13 residues. Trimming took 10 bases from V and 3 from J, leaving 16 bases between them. The CDR3 DNA sequence: TGTGCCACCGCGTGGCGGGAAAACTACGAGCAGTACTTC. This gives the protein CATAWRENYEQYF.

The V and J genes are TRBV19 and TRBJ2-7, with 7 nucleotides matching TRBD1. Germline CDR1 reads LNHDA; CDR2 reads SQIVND (reference sequence). V trimming: 4 bases; J trimming: 4 bases; junction bases outside the gene matches: 7. The CDR3 length is 14 residues. The CDR3 reads CASSNRGRGYEQYF. In DNA, the CDR3 is TGTGCCAGTAGTAATAGGGGGCGCGGTTACGAGCAGTACTTC.

V usage is TRBV5-1 and J usage is TRBJ1-2; D possibly corresponds to TRBD1 (5 bases). The germline CDR1 and CDR2 sequences are SGHRS and YFSETQ. This CDR3 contains 14 residues. V shed 4 bases and J shed 2 bases, with 12 bases lying between them. DNA of the CDR3: TGCGCCAGCAGCCCGACAGCCACGAACTATGGCTACACCTTC. It encodes CASSPTATNYGYTF.

The chain combines TRBV6-5 with TRBJ2-7; TRBD2 might be the D (7 bases). Per the germline V gene, CDR1 is MNHEY and CDR2 is SVGAGI. The V end was cut by 8 bases, the J end by 4 bases, with 18 bases between. This CDR3 has 14 amino acids. The CDR3 DNA follows: TGTGCCAGCGCCCAGGGGCGGGGGCCTTACGAGCAGTACTTC. Amino acids: CASAQGRGPYEQYF.

The chain is built from TRBV6-5 and TRBJ2-1; D is perhaps TRBD2 (5 bases). The CDR3 runs 12 residues. Germline-derived CDR1 and CDR2 are MNHEY and SVGAGI. The V gene lost 6 bases and the J gene lost 9 bases, with 12 bases spanning the gap. The CDR3 region has the DNA TGTGCCAGCAGCCGGACTTTTATTGAGCAGTTCTTC. It yields the protein CASSRTFIEQFF.

The chain joins TRBV7-9 to TRBJ2-7; 10 positions match TRBD2. The CDR3 loop spans 14 amino acids. The germline gives CDR1 SEHNR, CDR2 FQNEAQ (reference sequence). After removal of 5 bases from V and 9 bases from J, the junction contained 10 bases not matched to a gene. The CDR3 here is CASSDPSGGPLQYF. The CDR3 nucleotides read TGTGCCAGCAGCGACCCTAGCGGGGGACCCCTGCAGTACTTC.

The chain employs TRBV30 and TRBJ2-5; perhaps TRBD2 as D (5 bases). The V end lost 1 base, the J end lost 2 bases, and 14 bases lay between the germline ends. This CDR3 has 15 amino acids. Germline CDR1 reads GTSNPN; CDR2 reads SVGIG (reference sequence). In DNA form, the CDR3 reads TGTGCCTGGAGTGCTAAACTAGGCGAACAAGAGACCCAGTACTTC. Its translation: CAWSAKLGEQETQYF.